This TCR beta chain was sequenced during a study of human T cells and chemical hapten exposure. Described time point: patch test 2, 6 weeks after DPC sensitization. Described treatment: therapeutic diphenylcyclopropenone sensitization with weekly scalp DPC. TCRdb re-called the RACE reads through MiXCR, storing one row per CDR3 protein. The sample has around 360,000 distinct CDR3 sequences, around 6% seen once. The sequences come from whole blood, collected in connection with sensitization to the hapten diphenylcyclopropenone (DPC). The sequence came from a woman between 18 and 29 years old with alopecia areata. Some clones in this sample may be carry-over from other donors' samples.

CDR3 nucleotide sequence: TGCGCCAGCAGCCCCAATAGCGGGGCCAGCACAGATACGCAGTATTTT. It is translated as CASSPNSGASTDTQYF. The rearrangement links TRBV5-1 to TRBJ2-3; 8 positions match TRBD2. Germline V gives CDR1 SGHRS, CDR2 YFSETQ. V shed 4 bases and J 0 bases; nucleotides not matched to a gene: 7. This CDR3 is 16 amino acids long.